The present T cell receptor (beta chain) was sequenced within a study of CD8+ T cells in alopecia areata. This CDR3 contains 13 residues. CDR1 and CDR2 (germline): LNHNV, YYDKDF (reference sequence). The ends were cut back, 2 bases at V and 9 bases at J, with 11 bases in the middle. On this clone: Its antigen is still unknown.

Findings and limits, study-wide: The treated group had a single nonresponder, limiting CD8+ expansion-response conclusions. Throughout tofacitinib, many expanded lesional clones continued to persist in scalp and blood.

Sample treatment: oral pan-JAK inhibitor, 5-10 mg twice daily. Lesional scalp punch biopsies and peripheral blood came from alopecia areata patients. RNA extraction and reverse transcription yielded cDNA as sequencing template. TCRdb's table, derived via immunoSEQ multiplex PCR, lists solely in-frame clones and lacks some. The data show some 180,000 clones, about 53% seen once. The sequences come from CD8+ T cells sorted from blood, collected at week 24, from a patient treated with tofacitinib. This chain connects TRBV15 to TRBJ2-1; D uncertain. This clonotype originated in a human donor with alopecia areata. The CDR3, as DNA: TGTGCCACCAGCAGAACCGCTTCGATTGAGCAGTTCTTC. It translates to CATSRTASIEQFF.